The sequence of this T cell receptor beta chain was determined in a study of T cells after yellow fever vaccination. Study-level results: Among primary-vaccination clones, most reappeared after the booster, at just under 98% for CD4 and 88% for CD8. Overlap between CD4 and CD8 compartments was detected for a small share of clonotypes. Contamination by abundant bulk-population clonotypes could be present in FACS-sorted repertoires.

Template-switching 5'RACE yielded the TCR cDNA; a universal primer site and UMIs were added in the process. TCRdb re-derived calls from the 5' RACE reads in MiXCR, one entry per CDR3 protein. The sample has hundreds of thousands of distinct CDR3 sequences, about 14% seen once. CDR1 is SGHTA, CDR2 FQGNSA, per germline. The CDR3 contains 14 residues. This clonotype was counted ten times or more. What it binds is not known. The junction and the germline gene differ at one end; a read error may be behind it. Sequencing was performed on PBMCs, taken on the day of the yellow fever booster vaccination. The source of this sequence is a man aged 25 to 40 who received the YFV17D yellow fever vaccine. This rearrangement joins TRBV7-2 to TRBJ2-1; no clear D gene. CDR3 in DNA: TGTGCCAGCAGCTTAGCGGACCTCTACCATGAGCAGTTCTTC. Protein: CASSLADLYHEQFF.